The clone carrying this T cell receptor (beta chain) was seen only a few times. The data were taken from a study of blood T cell repertoires in COVID-19. Study summary: Sample material is recorded as cDNA or gDNA derived from T cells, B-cell-depleted T cells, or PBMCs.

In the source study's methods: By means of reference gene primer amplification, nucleated cell counts were estimated. Clones were sequenced by immunoSEQ multiplex PCR, and TCRdb holds only the in-frame ones, with some missing. That table is the source of V, J and clone size, and D and trimming were worked out from the DNA. Of about 350,000 clones in the sample, roughly nine tenths were seen once. Seattle researchers signed up patients amid active infection and tracked them longitudinally. From germline, CDR1 is MNHEY and CDR2 SMNVEV (reference sequence). The CDR3 covers 12 residues. The J segment lost 4 bases and the V segment lost 11 bases, leaving 8 bases of the junction unmatched.

This TCR came from a woman in her sixties with COVID-19, enrolled during active disease. Material for sequencing was peripheral blood. This chain joins TRBV27 and TRBJ2-7; 7 positions match TRBD1. CDR3 amino acids: CASADRLYEQYF. The CDR3 nucleotides read TGTGCCTCCGCGGACAGGCTTTACGAGCAGTACTTC.